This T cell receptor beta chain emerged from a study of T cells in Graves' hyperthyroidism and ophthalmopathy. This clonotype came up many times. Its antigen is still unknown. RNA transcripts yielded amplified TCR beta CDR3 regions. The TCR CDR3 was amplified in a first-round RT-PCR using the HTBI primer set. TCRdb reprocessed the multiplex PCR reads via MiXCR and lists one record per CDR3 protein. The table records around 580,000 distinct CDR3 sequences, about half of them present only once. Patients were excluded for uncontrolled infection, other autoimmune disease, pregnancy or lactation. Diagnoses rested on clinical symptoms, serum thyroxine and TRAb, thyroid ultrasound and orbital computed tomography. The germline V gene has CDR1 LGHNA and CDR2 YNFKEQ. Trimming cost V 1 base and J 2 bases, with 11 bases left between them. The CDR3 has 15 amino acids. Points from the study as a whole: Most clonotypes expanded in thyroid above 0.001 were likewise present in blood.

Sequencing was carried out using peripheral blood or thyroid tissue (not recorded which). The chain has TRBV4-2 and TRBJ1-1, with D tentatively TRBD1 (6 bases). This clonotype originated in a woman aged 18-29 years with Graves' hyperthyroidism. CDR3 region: CASSQGAGANTEAFF. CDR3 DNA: TGTGCCAGCAGCCAAGGTGCAGGGGCTAACACTGAAGCTTTCTTT.